The clone carrying this T cell receptor beta chain came up a few times. Antigen unknown. These data are taken from a study of post-analysis software for immune sequencing data. Study-level background: Disease courses included relapsing-remitting, secondary progressive and progressive-relapsing multiple sclerosis.

The TCR beta cDNA libraries contained unique molecular identifiers. A few hundred thousand cDNA molecules came from around 1 to 10 million T cells. A single record per CDR3 protein comes from TCRdb applying MiXCR to the PCR reads. The data hold 600,000 to 700,000 distinct CDR3 sequences, with about 60% observed a single time. Findings of the study overall: Pronounced co-clustering by F measure was evident among identically batched samples. Roughly five TRBV segments were significantly more frequent in patients than in controls. TRBV5-6, TRBV5-1 and TRBV20-1 were among these segments.

The CDR3 extends over 13 amino acids. Germline V lookup: CDR1 SGHDN, CDR2 FVKESK. Trimming cost V 0 bases and J 8 bases, with 8 bases left between them. This chain uses TRBV14 with TRBJ2-1; tentative D call: TRBD2 (6 bases). The receptor's source is a girl between 2 and 10 years old with multiple sclerosis. Sequencing input: blood. The CDR3 spells CASSQDRRDEQFF. CDR3 in DNA: TGTGCCAGCAGCCAAGATAGGAGGGATGAGCAGTTCTTC. The full variable domain, completed using reference TRBV14 and TRBJ2-1, is EAGVTQFPSHSVIEKGQTVTLRCDPISGHDNLYWYRRVMGKEIKFLLHFVKESKQDESGMPNNRFLAERTGGTYSTLKVQPAELEDSGVYFCASSQDRRDEQFFGPGTRLTVL.